This T cell receptor (beta chain) was obtained from a study of control samples from healthy donors and cancer patients (dated by TCRdb to the early 2020s). From its cysteine to its phenylalanine, the CDR3 spans 17 amino acids. Only the CDR3 part of the read is kept: 51 bases, read in frame from the first base. V drops 0 bases and J drops 4 bases, leaving 18 bases in between. The germline V gene provides CDR1 SGHNT and CDR2 YENEEA. About this clone: Its antigen is not yet known. No qualities accompany the bases; no much larger clone lies one base away.

Library generation was performed with the immunoSEQ multiplex PCR assay. TCRdb took over this immuneACCESS table, retaining in-frame rearrangements with V and J assigned. Such tables are incomplete; in checked studies, under half of the missing clones stem from an unresolved V gene, and the remainder is unexplained. The sample table records about 110,000 clones; around 80% of these occur just once. The ten largest clones represent about 7% of the sample. Recombination joined TRBV11-3 with TRBJ2-5; the D assignment is uncertain and may be TRBD1 or TRBD2, with 6 bases supporting each. The sample comprised blood. The receptor comes from a man aged 18 to 35 in good health. The DNA sequence is as follows: TGTGCCAGCAGCTTAGATTCCGGGGGCGCTAGAAGAGAGACCCAGTACTTC. Translated, it reads CASSLDSGGARRETQYF.